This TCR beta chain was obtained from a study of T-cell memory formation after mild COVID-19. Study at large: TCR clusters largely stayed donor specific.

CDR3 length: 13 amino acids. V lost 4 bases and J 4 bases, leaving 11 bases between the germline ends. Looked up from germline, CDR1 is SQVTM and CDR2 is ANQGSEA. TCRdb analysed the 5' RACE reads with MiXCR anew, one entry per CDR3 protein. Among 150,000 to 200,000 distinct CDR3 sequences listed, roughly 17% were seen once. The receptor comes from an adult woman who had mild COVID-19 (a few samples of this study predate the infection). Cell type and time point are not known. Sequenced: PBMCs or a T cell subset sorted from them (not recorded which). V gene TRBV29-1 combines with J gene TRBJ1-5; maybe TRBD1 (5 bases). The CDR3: CSVARGRNQPQHF. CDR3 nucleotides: TGCAGCGTTGCTAGGGGTAGGAATCAGCCCCAGCATTTT. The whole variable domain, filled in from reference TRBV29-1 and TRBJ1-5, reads SAVISQKPSRDICQRGTSLTIQCQVDSQVTMMFWYRQQPGQSLTLIATANQGSEATYESGFVIDKFPISRPNLTFSTLTVSNMSPEDSSIYLCSVARGRNQPQHFGDGTRLSIL.